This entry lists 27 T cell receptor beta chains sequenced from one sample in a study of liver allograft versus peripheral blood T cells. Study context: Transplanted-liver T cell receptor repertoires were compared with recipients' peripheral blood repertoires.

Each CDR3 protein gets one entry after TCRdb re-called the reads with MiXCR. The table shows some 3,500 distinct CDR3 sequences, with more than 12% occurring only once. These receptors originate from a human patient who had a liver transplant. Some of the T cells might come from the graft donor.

The CDR3 loop reads CASRGSPPGYGYTF. The DNA of the CDR3 is TGTGCCAGCAGGGGATCCCCACCGGGGTATGGCTACACCTTC. The chain employs TRBV12-3 or TRBV12-4 and TRBJ1-2; D is ambiguous. Between the trimmed V and J ends, which lost 6 bases and 5 bases, there was a span of 16 bases. The CDR3 runs 14 residues.

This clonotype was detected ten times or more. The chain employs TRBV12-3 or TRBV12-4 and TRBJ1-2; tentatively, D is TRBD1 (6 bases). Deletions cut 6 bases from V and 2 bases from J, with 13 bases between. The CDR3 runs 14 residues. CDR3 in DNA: TGTGCCAGCAGCCCTACAGGGCAAAACTATGGCTACACCTTC. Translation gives CASSPTGQNYGYTF.

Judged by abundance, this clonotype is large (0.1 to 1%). The CDR3: CASRSGGADTEAFF. The CDR3 DNA reads TGTGCCAGCAGGTCAGGGGGCGCGGACACTGAAGCTTTCTTT. The chain has TRBV13 and TRBJ1-1, with 8 bases that match TRBD1. Trimming cost V 6 bases and J 3 bases; bases outside gene matches: 6. The CDR3 consists of 14 residues. Germline V lookup: CDR1 PRHDT, CDR2 FYEKMQ (reference sequence).

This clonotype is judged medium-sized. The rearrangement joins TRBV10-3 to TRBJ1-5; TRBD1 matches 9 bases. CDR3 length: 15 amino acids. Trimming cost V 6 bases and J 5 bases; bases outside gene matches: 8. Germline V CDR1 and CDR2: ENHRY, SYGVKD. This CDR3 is CAIRGGQGVDQPQHF. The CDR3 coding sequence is TGTGCCATCAGGGGGGGACAGGGTGTCGATCAGCCCCAGCATTTT.

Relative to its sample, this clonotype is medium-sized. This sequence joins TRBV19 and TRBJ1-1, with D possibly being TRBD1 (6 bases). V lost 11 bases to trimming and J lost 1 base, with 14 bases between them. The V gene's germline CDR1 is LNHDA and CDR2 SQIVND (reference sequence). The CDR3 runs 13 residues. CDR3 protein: CAASTTGNTEAFF. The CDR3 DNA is TGTGCCGCATCGACGACAGGGAACACTGAAGCTTTCTTT.

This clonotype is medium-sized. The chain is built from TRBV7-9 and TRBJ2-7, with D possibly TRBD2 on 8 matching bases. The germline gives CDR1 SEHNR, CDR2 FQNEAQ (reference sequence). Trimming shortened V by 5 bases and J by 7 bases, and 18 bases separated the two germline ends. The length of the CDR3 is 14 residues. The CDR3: CASSRGTRGREQYF. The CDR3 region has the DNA TGTGCCAGCAGCAGAGGGACTAGGGGGCGTGAGCAGTACTTC.

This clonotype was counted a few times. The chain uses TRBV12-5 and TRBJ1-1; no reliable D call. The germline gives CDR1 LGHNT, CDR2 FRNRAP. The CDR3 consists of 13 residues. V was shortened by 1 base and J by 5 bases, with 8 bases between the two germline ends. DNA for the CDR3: TGTGCTAGTGGTTTGGCTATTGTTACTGAAGCTTTCTTT. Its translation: CASGLAIVTEAFF.

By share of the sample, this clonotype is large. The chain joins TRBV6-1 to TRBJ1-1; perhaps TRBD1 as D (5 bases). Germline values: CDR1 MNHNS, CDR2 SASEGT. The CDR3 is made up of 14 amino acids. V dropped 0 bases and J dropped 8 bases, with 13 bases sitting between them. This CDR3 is CASSEASGTAEAFF. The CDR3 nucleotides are TGTGCCAGCAGTGAAGCCTCCGGGACGGCCGAAGCTTTCTTT.

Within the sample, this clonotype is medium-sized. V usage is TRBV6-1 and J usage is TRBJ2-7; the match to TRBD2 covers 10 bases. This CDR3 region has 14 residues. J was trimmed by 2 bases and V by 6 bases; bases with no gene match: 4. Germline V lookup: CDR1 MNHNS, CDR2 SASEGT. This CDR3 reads CASRPSGGPYEQYF. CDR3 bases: TGTGCCAGCAGGCCTAGCGGGGGCCCCTACGAGCAGTACTTC.

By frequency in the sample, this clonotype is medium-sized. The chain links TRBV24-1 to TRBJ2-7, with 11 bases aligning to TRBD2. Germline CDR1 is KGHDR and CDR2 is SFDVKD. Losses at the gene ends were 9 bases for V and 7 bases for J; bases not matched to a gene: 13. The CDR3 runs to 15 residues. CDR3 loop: CATYHWGLAASEQYF. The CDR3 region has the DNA TGTGCCACCTACCATTGGGGACTAGCGGCATCGGAGCAGTACTTC.

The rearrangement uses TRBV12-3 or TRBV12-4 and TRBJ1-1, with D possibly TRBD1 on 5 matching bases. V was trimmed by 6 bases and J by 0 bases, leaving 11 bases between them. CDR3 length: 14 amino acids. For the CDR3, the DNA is TGTGCCAGCAGGAGGGGCCCTTTGAACACTGAAGCTTTCTTT. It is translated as CASRRGPLNTEAFF.

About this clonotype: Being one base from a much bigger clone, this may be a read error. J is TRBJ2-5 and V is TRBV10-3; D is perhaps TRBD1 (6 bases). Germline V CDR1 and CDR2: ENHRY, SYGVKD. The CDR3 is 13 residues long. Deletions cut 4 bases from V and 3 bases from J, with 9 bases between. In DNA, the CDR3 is TGTGCCATCAGTGTACAGGGAGAAGAGACCCAGTACTTC. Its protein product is CAISVQGEETQYF.

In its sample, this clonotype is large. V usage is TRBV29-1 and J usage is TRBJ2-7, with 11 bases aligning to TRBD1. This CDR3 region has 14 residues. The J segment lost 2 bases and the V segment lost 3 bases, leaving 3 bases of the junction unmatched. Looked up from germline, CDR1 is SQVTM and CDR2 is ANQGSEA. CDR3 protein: CSVEGQGGTYEQYF. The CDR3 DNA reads TGCAGCGTTGAGGGACAGGGGGGCACCTACGAGCAGTACTTC.

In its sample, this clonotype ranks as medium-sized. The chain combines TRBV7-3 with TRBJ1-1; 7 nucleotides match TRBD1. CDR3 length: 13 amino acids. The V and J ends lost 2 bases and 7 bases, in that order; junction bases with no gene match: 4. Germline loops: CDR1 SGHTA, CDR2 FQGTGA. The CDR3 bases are TGTGCCAGCAGCTTATGGACAGGTGTTGAAGCTTTCTTT. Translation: CASSLWTGVEAFF.

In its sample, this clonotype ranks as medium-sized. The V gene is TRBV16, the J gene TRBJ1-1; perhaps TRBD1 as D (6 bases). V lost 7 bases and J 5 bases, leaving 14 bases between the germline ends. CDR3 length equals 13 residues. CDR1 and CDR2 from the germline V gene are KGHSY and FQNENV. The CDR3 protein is CASTKSQGTEAFF. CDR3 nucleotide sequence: TGTGCCAGCACCAAGAGCCAGGGGACTGAAGCTTTCTTT. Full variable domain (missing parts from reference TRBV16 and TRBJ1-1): GEEVAQTPKHLVRGEGQKAKLYCAPIKGHSYVFWYQQVLKNEFKFLISFQNENVFDETGMPKERFSAKCLPNSPCSLEIQATKLEDSAVYFCASTKSQGTEAFFGQGTRLTVV.

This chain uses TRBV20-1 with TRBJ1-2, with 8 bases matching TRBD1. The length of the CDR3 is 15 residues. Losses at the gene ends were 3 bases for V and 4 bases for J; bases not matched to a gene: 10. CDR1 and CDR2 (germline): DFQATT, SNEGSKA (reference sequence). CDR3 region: CSASSPGGYGYGYTF. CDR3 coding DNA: TGCAGTGCTAGCTCGCCAGGGGGCTATGGCTATGGCTACACCTTC.

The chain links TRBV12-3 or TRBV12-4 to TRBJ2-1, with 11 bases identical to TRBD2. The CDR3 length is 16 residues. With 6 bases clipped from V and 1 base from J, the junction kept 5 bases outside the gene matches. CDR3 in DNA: TGTGCCAGCAGCCCGACTAGCGGGGAATCCTACAATGAGCAGTTCTTC. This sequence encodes CASSPTSGESYNEQFF.

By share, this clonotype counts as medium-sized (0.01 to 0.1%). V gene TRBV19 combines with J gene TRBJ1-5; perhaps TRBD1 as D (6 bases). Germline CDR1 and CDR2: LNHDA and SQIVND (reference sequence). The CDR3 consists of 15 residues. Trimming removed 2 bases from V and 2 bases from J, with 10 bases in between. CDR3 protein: CASSISGARNQPQHF. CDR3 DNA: TGTGCCAGTAGTATATCGGGGGCGCGCAATCAGCCCCAGCATTTT.

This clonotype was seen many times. CDR3 protein: CSARDRAGVDGYTF. In nucleotides, the CDR3 is TGCAGTGCTAGGGACAGGGCGGGGGTGGATGGCTACACCTTC. The V call is TRBV20-1, the J call TRBJ1-2; 8 bases fit TRBD1. The CDR3 covers 14 residues. V gave up 3 bases and J gave up 6 bases; unmatched junction bases: 9. Germline V gene sequence: CDR1 DFQATT, CDR2 SNEGSKA (reference sequence).

The chain's CDR3 is CASSHGGGPGTEAFF. Here the CDR3 DNA reads TGTGCCAGCAGTCATGGGGGGGGGCCGGGCACTGAAGCTTTCTTT. The chain employs TRBV11-3 and TRBJ1-1; maybe TRBD1 (6 bases). CDR1 is SGHNT and CDR2 is YENEEA in the germline V gene. V was clipped by 6 bases and J by 4 bases, with 18 bases between them. The CDR3 spans 15 residues.

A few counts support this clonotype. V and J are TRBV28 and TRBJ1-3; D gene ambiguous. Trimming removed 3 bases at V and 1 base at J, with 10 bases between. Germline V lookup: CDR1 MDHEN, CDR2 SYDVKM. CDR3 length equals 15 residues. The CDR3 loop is CASSLDWASGNTIYF. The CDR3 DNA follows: TGTGCCAGCAGTTTGGATTGGGCTTCTGGAAACACCATATATTTT.

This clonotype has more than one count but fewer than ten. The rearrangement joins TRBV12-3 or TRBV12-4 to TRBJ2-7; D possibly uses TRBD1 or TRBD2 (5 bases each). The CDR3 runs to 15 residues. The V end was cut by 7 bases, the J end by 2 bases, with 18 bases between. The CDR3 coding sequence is TGTGCCAGCACCGCGGTGGGGCGGGCCACCTACGAGCAGTACTTC. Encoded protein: CASTAVGRATYEQYF.

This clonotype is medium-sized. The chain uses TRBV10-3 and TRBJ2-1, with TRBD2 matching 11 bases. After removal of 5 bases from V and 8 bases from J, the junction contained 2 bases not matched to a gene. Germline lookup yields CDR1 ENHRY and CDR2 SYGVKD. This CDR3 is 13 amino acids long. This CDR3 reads CAISLAGGDEQFF. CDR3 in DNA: TGTGCCATCAGTTTAGCGGGAGGGGATGAGCAGTTCTTC.

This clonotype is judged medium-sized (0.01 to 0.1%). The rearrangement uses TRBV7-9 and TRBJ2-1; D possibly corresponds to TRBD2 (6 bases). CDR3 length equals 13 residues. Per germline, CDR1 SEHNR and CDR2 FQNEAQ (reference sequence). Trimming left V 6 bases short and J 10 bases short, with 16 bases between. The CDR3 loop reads CASRSGTGSEQFF. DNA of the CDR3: TGTGCCAGCAGATCCGGGACTGGTTCAGAGCAGTTCTTC.

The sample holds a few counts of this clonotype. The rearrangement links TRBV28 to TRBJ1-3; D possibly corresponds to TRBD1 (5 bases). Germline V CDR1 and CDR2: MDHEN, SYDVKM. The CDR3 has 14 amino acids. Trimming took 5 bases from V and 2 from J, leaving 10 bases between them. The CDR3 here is CASSPRGAGNTIYF. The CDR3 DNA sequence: TGTGCCAGCAGTCCGCGGGGGGCTGGAAACACCATATATTTT. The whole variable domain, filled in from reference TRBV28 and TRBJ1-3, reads DVKVTQSSRYLVKRTGEKVFLECVQDMDHENMFWYRQDPGLGLRLIYFSYDVKMKEKGDIPEGYSVSREKKERFSLILESASTNQTSMYLCASSPRGAGNTIYFGEGSWLTVV.

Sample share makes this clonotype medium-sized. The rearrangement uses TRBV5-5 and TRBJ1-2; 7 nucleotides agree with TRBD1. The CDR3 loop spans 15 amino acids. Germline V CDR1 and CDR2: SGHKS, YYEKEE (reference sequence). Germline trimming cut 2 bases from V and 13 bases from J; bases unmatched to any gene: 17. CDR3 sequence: CASSFAGGDLGNPTF. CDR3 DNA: TGTGCCAGCAGCTTCGCAGGGGGTGACTTGGGTAACCCCACCTTC.

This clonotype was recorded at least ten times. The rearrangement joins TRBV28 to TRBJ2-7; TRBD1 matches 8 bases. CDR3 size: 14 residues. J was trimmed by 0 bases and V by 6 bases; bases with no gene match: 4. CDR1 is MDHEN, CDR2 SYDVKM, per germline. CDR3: CASSPGQASYEQYF. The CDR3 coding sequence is TGTGCCAGCAGCCCGGGACAGGCCTCCTACGAGCAGTACTTC.